These T cell receptor beta chains were read from a single sample in a study of T cells in Graves' hyperthyroidism and ophthalmopathy. MiXCR, applied by TCRdb to the multiplex PCR reads, yields one record per CDR3 protein. The data show about 540,000 distinct CDR3 sequences, with 46% seen just once and about 8.3% held by the top ten. The sample consisted of peripheral blood or thyroid tissue (not recorded which). The receptors come from a young woman with Graves' hyperthyroidism. CDR3s include the opening cysteine and the closing phenylalanine or tryptophan. Each record gives: clone size, V gene, J gene, D gene, CDR3 protein, CDR3 DNA. A D gene is named only where the DNA matches it firmly. Size values are once, few and many counts, or a class for expanded clones, and some rows have none.

>.|TRBV6-5|TRBJ2-7|.
CASSSGRPSSYEQYF
TGTGCCAGCAGTTCGGGCAGGCCGAGCTCCTACGAGCAGTACTTC
>many|TRBV9|TRBJ2-5|.
CASSPPSTSPETQYF
TGTGCCAGCAGCCCCCCTTCGACTAGTCCAGAGACCCAGTACTTC
>.|TRBV27|TRBJ2-7|.
CASRPRRNSYEQYF
TGTGCCAGCCGCCCCCGGCGGAACTCCTACGAGCAGTACTTC
>.|TRBV2|TRBJ1-5|.
CASRRTSASSYEHF
TGTGCCAGCAGGAGGACTAGCGCAAGCTCCTACGAGCATTTT
>.|TRBV20-1|TRBJ2-3|.
CSARRRQVEDTQYF
TGCAGTGCTAGACGTCGGCAGGTAGAAGATACGCAGTATTTT
>.|TRBV2|TRBJ2-1|.
CASMRTDLAVGGEQFF
TGTGCCAGCATGCGGACAGACTTGGCGGTTGGCGGTGAGCAGTTCTTC
>few|TRBV2|TRBJ2-1|TRBD2
CASSELASGSGEQFF
TGTGCCAGCAGTGAATTGGCTAGCGGGAGCGGCGAGCAGTTCTTC
>.|TRBV5-1|TRBJ2-5|.
CASSFASGAKYF
.
>once|TRBV6-5|TRBJ2-2|.
CASRGAGRRELFF
TGTGCCAGCAGAGGGGCAGGCCGAAGGGAGCTGTTTTTT
>many|TRBV4-1|TRBJ2-7|TRBD2
CASSQAQREADEQYF
TGCGCCAGCAGCCAAGCCCAGCGGGAGGCCGATGAGCAGTACTTC
>.|TRBV7-8|TRBJ1-2|.
CASSLQGVDGYVF
TGTGCCAGCAGCTTACAGGGTGTTGACGGCTACGTCTTC
>many|TRBV5-6|TRBJ2-7|.
CASSFNRVNEQYF
TGTGCCAGCAGCTTTAACAGGGTCAACGAGCAGTACTTC
>.|TRBV20-1|TRBJ2-7|.
CSARSMQGNYEQYF
TGCAGTGCTAGATCTATGCAGGGTAACTACGAGCAGTACTTC
>once|TRBV20-1|TRBJ2-7|TRBD2
CSARATSGRPEQYF
TGCAGTGCTAGGGCAACTAGCGGGAGACCCGAGCAGTACTTC
>.|TRBV27|TRBJ1-1|.
CASSFIRANTEAFF
TGTGCCAGCAGTTTCATCAGGGCGAACACTGAAGCTTTCTTT
>many|TRBV9|TRBJ1-2|.
CASSVEGHGYTF
TGTGCCAGCAGCGTAGAAGGGCATGGCTACACCTTC
>.|TRBV29-1|TRBJ2-1|.
CSVARDNEQFF
TGCAGCGTTGCTAGGGACAATGAGCAGTTCTTC
>.|TRBV9|TRBJ1-4|.
CASSGRLDGEKLFF
TGTGCCAGCAGTGGCCGATTAGACGGGGAAAAACTGTTTTTT
>.|TRBV20-1|TRBJ2-7|.
CSTGPGYEQYF
TGCAGTACAGGTCCGGGATACGAGCAGTACTTC
>.|TRBV9|TRBJ2-1|TRBD2
CASSSIAGPYNEQFF
TGTGCCAGCAGCTCCATAGCGGGCCCCTACAATGAGCAGTTCTTC
>many|TRBV5-1|TRBJ1-1|.
CASSLVLGSTEAFF
TGCGCCAGCAGCTTGGTGTTAGGTAGCACTGAAGCTTTCTTT
>many|TRBV6-2/TRBV6-3|TRBJ2-7|TRBD1
CASNLSGTGDQYF
TGTGCCAGCAACCTCTCCGGGACAGGGGACCAGTACTTC
>many|TRBV7-9|TRBJ2-7|.
CASSQTGTRSSYEQYF
TGTGCCAGCAGCCAGACCGGGACCAGGAGCTCCTACGAGCAGTACTTC
>.|TRBV29-1|TRBJ2-7|.
CGGGQSLRF
TGCGGGGGCGGACAGTCCCTTCGGTTC
>many|TRBV7-9|TRBJ1-6|.
CASSLAPNSPLHF
TGTGCCAGCAGCTTAGCCCCTAATTCACCCCTCCACTTT
>many|TRBV2|TRBJ1-2|.
CASSEVLYGYTF
TGTGCCAGCAGTGAGGTTTTGTATGGCTACACCTTC
>many|TRBV7-9|TRBJ1-3|.
CASSGGGNTIYF
TGTGCCAGCAGCGGGGGGGGAAACACCATATATTTT
>.|TRBV20-1|TRBJ2-5|TRBD2
CSASSGAQETQYF
TGCAGTGCCAGCAGCGGGGCCCAAGAGACCCAGTACTTC
>many|TRBV7-2|TRBJ2-5|.
CASSLLRGGQETQYF
TGTGCCAGCAGCTTATTACGGGGTGGACAAGAGACCCAGTACTTC